This entry concerns a single TCR beta chain. Its antigen remains unidentified. This sample is part of a study of radiotherapy plus CTLA-4 blockade in lung cancer. Study at large: Disease control was present in around a third of patients, and objective responses in around 18%. The study, taken as a whole, reports: In blood, after radiotherapy plus ipilimumab, tumor-derived TCR clones expanded.

Using immunoSEQ multiplex PCR, the repertoire was profiled, and TCRdb retains in-frame clones only, with some absent. The table includes roughly 76,000 clones, just under 75% detected once. CDR3 length equals 14 residues. V gave up 6 bases and J gave up 2 bases; unmatched junction bases: 2. The germline gives CDR1 WNHNN, CDR2 SYGVQD (reference sequence). The sample here was peripheral blood, taken from a patient treated with radiotherapy plus ipilimumab. The origin of this receptor is a human donor with non-small cell lung cancer whose response to radiotherapy plus ipilimumab could not be evaluated. The gene calls are TRBV10-1 and TRBJ2-1; 9 bases are a match to TRBD2. CDR3 region: CASRPSGTYNEQFF. DNA for the CDR3: TGCGCCAGCAGACCTAGCGGGACCTACAATGAGCAGTTCTTC.